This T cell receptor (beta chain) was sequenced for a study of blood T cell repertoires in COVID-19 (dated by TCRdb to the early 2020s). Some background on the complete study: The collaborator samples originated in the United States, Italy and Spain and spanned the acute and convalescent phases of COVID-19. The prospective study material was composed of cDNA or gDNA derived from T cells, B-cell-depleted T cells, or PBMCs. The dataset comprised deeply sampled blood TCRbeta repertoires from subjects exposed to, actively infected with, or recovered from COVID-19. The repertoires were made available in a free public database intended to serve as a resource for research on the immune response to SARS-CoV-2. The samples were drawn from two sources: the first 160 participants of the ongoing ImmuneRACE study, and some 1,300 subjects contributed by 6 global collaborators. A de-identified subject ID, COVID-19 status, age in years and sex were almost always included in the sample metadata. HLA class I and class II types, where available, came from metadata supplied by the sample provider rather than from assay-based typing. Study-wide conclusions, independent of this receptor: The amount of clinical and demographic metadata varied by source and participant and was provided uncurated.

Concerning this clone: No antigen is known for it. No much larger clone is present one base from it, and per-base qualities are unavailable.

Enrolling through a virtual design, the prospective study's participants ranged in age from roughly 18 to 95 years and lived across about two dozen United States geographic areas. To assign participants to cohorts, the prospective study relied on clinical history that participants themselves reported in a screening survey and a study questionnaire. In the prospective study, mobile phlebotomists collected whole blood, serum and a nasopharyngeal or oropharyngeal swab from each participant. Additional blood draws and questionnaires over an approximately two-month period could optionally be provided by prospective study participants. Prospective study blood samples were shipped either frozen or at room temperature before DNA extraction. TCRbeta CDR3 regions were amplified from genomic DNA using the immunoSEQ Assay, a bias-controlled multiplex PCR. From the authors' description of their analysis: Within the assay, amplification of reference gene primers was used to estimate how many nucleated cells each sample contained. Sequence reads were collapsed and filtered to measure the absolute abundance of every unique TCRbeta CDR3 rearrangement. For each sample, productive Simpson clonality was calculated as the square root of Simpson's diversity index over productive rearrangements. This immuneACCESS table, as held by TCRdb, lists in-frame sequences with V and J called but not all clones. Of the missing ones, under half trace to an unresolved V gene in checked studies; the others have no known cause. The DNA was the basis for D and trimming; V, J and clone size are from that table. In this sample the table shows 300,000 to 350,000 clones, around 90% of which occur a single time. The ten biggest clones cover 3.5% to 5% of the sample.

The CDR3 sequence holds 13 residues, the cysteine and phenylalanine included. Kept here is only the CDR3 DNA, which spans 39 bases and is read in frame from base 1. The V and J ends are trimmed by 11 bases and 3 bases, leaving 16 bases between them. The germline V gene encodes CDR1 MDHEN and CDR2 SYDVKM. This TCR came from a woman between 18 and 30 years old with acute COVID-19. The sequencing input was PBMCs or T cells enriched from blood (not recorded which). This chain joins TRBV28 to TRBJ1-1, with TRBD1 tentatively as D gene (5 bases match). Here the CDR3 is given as CAAGGGRDTEAFF. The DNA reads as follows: TGTGCCGCCGGCGGGGGTAGGGACACTGAAGCTTTCTTT.